This passage covers 11 T cell receptor beta chains from one sample sequenced in a study of blood T cell repertoires in COVID-19. Assay: immunoSEQ multiplex PCR; the TCRdb copy retains only in-frame clones and omits some. Of over 85,000 clones listed, 75% to 90% are singletons. Material for sequencing was peripheral blood. The receptors derive from a man between 60 and 70 years old with acute or convalescent COVID-19.

This chain connects TRBV29-1 to TRBJ2-5, with TRBD2 matching over 11 bases. V lost 8 bases and J lost 1; bases outside the gene matches: 12. CDR3 size: 16 residues. CDR1 and CDR2 (germline): SQVTM, ANQGSEA. This CDR3 is CSSKGSGRGSQETQYF. CDR3 sequence (DNA): TGCAGCTCAAAAGGTAGCGGGAGGGGATCCCAAGAGACCCAGTACTTC.

The chain couples TRBV27 to TRBJ1-5; TRBD1 agrees at 9 bases. This CDR3 spans 14 amino acids. V shed 6 bases, J shed 1 base, and the junction held 1 base outside the gene matches. From germline, CDR1 is MNHEY and CDR2 SMNVEV (reference sequence). CDR3 DNA: TGTGCCAGCAGGACAGGGGGGAGCAATCAGCCCCAGCATTTT. Its protein is CASRTGGSNQPQHF.

DNA for the CDR3: TGCAGCGTTCTACAGGGGTCTGGCTATGGCTACACCTTC. Amino acids: CSVLQGSGYGYTF. The rearrangement uses TRBV29-1 and TRBJ1-2; TRBD1 matches at 7 bases. After removal of 5 bases from V and 4 bases from J, the junction contained 7 bases not matched to a gene. This CDR3 is built from 13 residues. Per germline, CDR1 SQVTM and CDR2 ANQGSEA.

The chain recombines TRBV27 with TRBJ2-7, with D possibly TRBD1 on 7 matching bases. Germline CDR1 and CDR2: MNHEY and SMNVEV (reference sequence). The CDR3 sequence is 16 residues long. Deletions cut 3 bases from V and 3 bases from J, with 18 bases between. The CDR3 loop reads CASSFSAGGLFYEQYF. The CDR3 DNA reads as TGTGCCAGCAGTTTTTCTGCAGGGGGGCTATTCTACGAGCAGTACTTC.

The CDR3 DNA follows: TGTGCCAGCAGCCCCGGACAGGTTTTTTACGAAAAACTGTTTTTT. As protein: CASSPGQVFYEKLFF. This chain joins TRBV6-5 and TRBJ1-4, with TRBD1 matching 7 bases. The length of the CDR3 is 15 residues. Germline trimming cut 6 bases from V and 8 bases from J; bases unmatched to any gene: 12. Germline CDR1 reads MNHEY; CDR2 reads SVGAGI.

This clone was recorded a few times. This chain uses TRBV18 with TRBJ2-1, with unresolved D. The CDR3 extends over 14 amino acids. Looked up from germline, CDR1 is KGHSH and CDR2 is LQKENI. V was shortened by 5 bases and J by 4 bases, with 12 bases between the two germline ends. DNA of the CDR3: TGTGCCAGCTCAAGAGAGGTCGGGTACAATGAGCAGTTCTTC. This encodes CASSREVGYNEQFF.

This clone was counted once. The chain recombines TRBV4-1 with TRBJ1-2; 7 bases fit TRBD1. This CDR3 is 14 amino acids long. CDR1 is MGHRA and CDR2 is YSYEKL in the germline V gene. With 1 base clipped from V and 4 bases from J, the junction kept 3 bases outside the gene matches. The CDR3 here is CASSQAQGGYGYTF. The CDR3, as DNA: TGCGCCAGCAGCCAAGCTCAGGGGGGCTATGGCTACACCTTC.

Only a few counts were recorded for this clone. V is TRBV5-1 and J is TRBJ1-1; D is unresolved. CDR1 and CDR2 from the germline V gene are SGHRS and YFSETQ. This CDR3 has 14 amino acids. The V end lost 3 bases, the J end lost 3 bases, and 12 bases lay between the germline ends. Here the CDR3 reads CASSSRGGYTEAFF. The CDR3 DNA is TGCGCCAGCAGCTCCCGGGGAGGCTACACTGAAGCTTTCTTT.

V and J are TRBV6-1 and TRBJ2-7; TRBD2 might be the D (6 bases). Germline V CDR1 and CDR2: MNHNS, SASEGT. The CDR3 is 13 amino acids. Trimming removed 1 base at V and 5 bases at J, with 9 bases between. The DNA for the CDR3 is TGTGCCAGCAGTGAAGTTGCGGGGAACGAGCAGTACTTC. Protein: CASSEVAGNEQYF.

V usage is TRBV6-6 and J usage is TRBJ1-5, with D perhaps matching TRBD1 (6 bases). The germline V and J ends were trimmed by 6 bases and 0 bases, with 12 bases remaining between them. Germline V gene sequence: CDR1 MNHNY, CDR2 SVGAGI (reference sequence). The CDR3 sequence is 15 residues long. The CDR3, as DNA: TGTGCCAGCAGAAGACAGGCATATAGCAATCAGCCCCAGCATTTT. Protein sequence: CASRRQAYSNQPQHF.

This clone was picked up one time. J is TRBJ1-2 and V is TRBV29-1; D perhaps matches TRBD1 (6 bases). Germline V gene data show CDR1 as SQVTM and CDR2 as ANQGSEA. V was cut by 7 bases and J by 6 bases, with 12 bases left in between. CDR3 length: 11 residues. The CDR3: CSAQQGNGYTF. CDR3 DNA sequence: TGCAGCGCTCAACAGGGTAATGGCTACACCTTC.